The 8 T cell receptor beta chains below were found in one sample sequenced in a study of T-cell memory formation after mild COVID-19. One entry per CDR3 protein results from TCRdb running MiXCR on the 5' RACE reads. Of about 160,000 distinct CDR3 sequences listed, roughly 28% are singletons. Sequences were obtained from PBMCs or a T cell subset sorted from them (not recorded which). The receptors shown here come from an adult woman who had mild COVID-19 (a few samples of this study predate the infection). Cell type and time point are not known.

The chain combines TRBV7-8 with TRBJ2-1; the match to TRBD2 covers 13 bases. The V and J ends lost 5 bases and 5 bases, in that order; junction bases with no gene match: 24. Germline CDR1 and CDR2: SGHVS and FQNEAQ. The CDR3 covers 22 residues. CDR3 amino acids: CASSERAGLRTSGGGGHNEQFF. The CDR3 nucleotides read TGTGCCAGCAGCGAGAGGGCGGGACTCCGGACTAGCGGGGGCGGTGGGCACAATGAGCAGTTCTTC. The full variable domain, its missing parts supplied by reference TRBV7-8 and TRBJ2-1, is GAGVSQSPRYKVAKRGQDVALRCDPISGHVSLFWYQQALGQGPEFLTYFQNEAQLDKSGLPSDRFFAERPEGSVSTLKIQRTQQEDSAVYLCASSERAGLRTSGGGGHNEQFFGPGTRLTVL.

This clonotype showed up many times. The chain joins TRBV30 to TRBJ1-1, with TRBD1 matching over 7 bases. V lost 6 bases, J lost 2 bases, and 12 bases stayed unmatched. The CDR3 totals 15 residues. The germline V gene encodes CDR1 GTSNPN and CDR2 SVGIG (reference sequence). CDR3 in amino acids: CACRPQEGGNTEAFF. CDR3 DNA: TGTGCCTGCCGCCCCCAGGAAGGGGGCAACACTGAAGCTTTCTTT. Looking up the rest from reference TRBV30 and TRBJ1-1 gives the full variable domain: SQTIHQWPATLVQPVGSPLSLECTVEGTSNPNLYWYRQAAGRGLQLLFYSVGIGQISSEVPQNLSASRPQDRQFILSSKKLLLSDSGFYLCACRPQEGGNTEAFFGQGTRLTVV.

This sequence joins TRBV3-1 and TRBJ2-4, with D possibly matching TRBD2 (6 bases). CDR1 and CDR2 from the germline V gene are LGHDT and YNNKEL (reference sequence). The CDR3 is made up of 12 amino acids. Trimming took off 7 bases at V and 5 bases at J, with 9 bases between the two ends. CDR3 sequence (DNA): TGTGCCAGCACCCCGGGGGAAAACATTCAGTACTTC. It specifies CASTPGENIQYF.

There are a few counts of this clonotype. The chain carries TRBV5-1 and TRBJ1-2; D is unclear. With 1 base removed from V and 2 bases from J, the gap between germline ends came to 9 bases. This CDR3 has 14 amino acids. Germline V CDR1 and CDR2: SGHRS, YFSETQ. The CDR3 DNA sequence: TGCGCCAGCAGCTTGACCAGTCCCAACTATGGCTACACCTTC. This codes for CASSLTSPNYGYTF.

The sample holds a few counts of this clonotype. The CDR3 reads CSARVEGDRYFNYGYTF. For the CDR3, the DNA is TGCAGTGCTAGAGTTGAGGGGGACAGATACTTTAACTATGGCTACACCTTC. The chain links TRBV20-1 to TRBJ1-2; 7 positions agree with TRBD1. This CDR3 spans 17 amino acids. Germline CDR1 DFQATT, CDR2 SNEGSKA (reference sequence). Unmatched junction bases numbered 12, after V lost 1 base and J lost 1 base.

The table lists this clonotype with many counts. The chain employs TRBV12-3 or TRBV12-4 and TRBJ1-2; TRBD1 matches 9 bases. This CDR3 has 13 residues. Trimming cost V 5 bases and J 6 bases; bases outside gene matches: 4. The CDR3, as DNA: TGTGCCAGCAGTGCCGGGACAGGGAATGGCTACACCTTC. Its translation: CASSAGTGNGYTF.

The chain carries TRBV15 and TRBJ2-7; no reliable D call. Trimming took 0 bases from V and 2 from J, leaving 14 bases between them. CDR1 and CDR2 from the germline V gene are LNHNV and YYDKDF (reference sequence). This CDR3 has 16 residues. This CDR3 is CATSRDQGKLPYEQYF. The CDR3 region has the DNA TGTGCCACCAGCAGAGATCAAGGCAAATTACCCTACGAGCAGTACTTC.

This clonotype has a single count. V is TRBV5-1 and J is TRBJ1-2, with D perhaps matching TRBD1 (6 bases). The germline V gene encodes CDR1 SGHRS and CDR2 YFSETQ. The CDR3 loop spans 15 amino acids. V shed 0 bases and J shed 5 bases, with 14 bases lying between them. CDR3 sequence: CASSLAGQGPYGYTF. CDR3 coding DNA: TGCGCCAGCAGCTTGGCCGGGCAGGGGCCATATGGCTACACCTTC.